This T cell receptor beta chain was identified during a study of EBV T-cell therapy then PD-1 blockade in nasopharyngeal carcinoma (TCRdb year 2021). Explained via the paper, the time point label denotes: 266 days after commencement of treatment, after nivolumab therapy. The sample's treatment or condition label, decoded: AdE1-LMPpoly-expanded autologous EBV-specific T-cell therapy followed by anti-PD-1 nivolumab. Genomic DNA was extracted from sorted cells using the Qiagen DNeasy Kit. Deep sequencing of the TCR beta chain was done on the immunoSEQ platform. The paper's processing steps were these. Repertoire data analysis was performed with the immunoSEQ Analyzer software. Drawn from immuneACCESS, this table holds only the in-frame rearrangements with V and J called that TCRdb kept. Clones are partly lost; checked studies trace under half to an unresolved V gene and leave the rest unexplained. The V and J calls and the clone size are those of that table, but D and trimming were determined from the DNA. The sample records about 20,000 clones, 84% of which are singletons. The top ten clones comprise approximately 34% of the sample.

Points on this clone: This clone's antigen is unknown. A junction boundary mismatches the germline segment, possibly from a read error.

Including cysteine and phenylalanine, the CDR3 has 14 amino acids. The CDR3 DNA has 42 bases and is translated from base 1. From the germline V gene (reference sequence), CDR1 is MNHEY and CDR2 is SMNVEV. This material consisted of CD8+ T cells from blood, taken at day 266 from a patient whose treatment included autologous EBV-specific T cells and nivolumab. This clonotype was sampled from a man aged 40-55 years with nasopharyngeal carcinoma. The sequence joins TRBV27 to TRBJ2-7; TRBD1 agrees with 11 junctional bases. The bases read TGTGCCAGTAGTTGGGGACAGGGGGCCTACGAGCAGTACTTC. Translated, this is CASSWGQGAYEQYF.